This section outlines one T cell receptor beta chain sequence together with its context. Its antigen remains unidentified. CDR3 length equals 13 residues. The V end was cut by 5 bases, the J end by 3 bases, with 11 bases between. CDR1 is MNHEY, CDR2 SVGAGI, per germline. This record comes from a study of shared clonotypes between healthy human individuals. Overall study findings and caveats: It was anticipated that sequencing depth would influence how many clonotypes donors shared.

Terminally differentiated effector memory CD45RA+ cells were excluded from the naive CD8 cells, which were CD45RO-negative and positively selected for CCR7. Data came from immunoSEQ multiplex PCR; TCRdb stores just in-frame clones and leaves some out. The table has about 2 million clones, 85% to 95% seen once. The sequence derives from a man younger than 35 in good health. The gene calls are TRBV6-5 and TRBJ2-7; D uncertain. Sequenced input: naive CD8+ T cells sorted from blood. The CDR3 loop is CASSLSTDYEQYF. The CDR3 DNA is TGTGCCAGCAGTCTATCTACGGACTACGAGCAGTACTTC.